Listed below are T cell receptor beta chains from one sample, sequenced in a study of cytomegalovirus exposure and HLA in healthy donors. Measured with immunoSEQ multiplex PCR; TCRdb has only the in-frame clones, and not every one. Here the sample spans roughly 200,000 clones, around 77% being singletons. Sequencing was carried out using PBMCs. These receptors originate from a man in his 60s in good health and CMV-seronegative. Both conserved end residues are part of each CDR3. The order of the fields is CDR3 protein, CDR3 DNA, J gene, clone size, D gene, V gene. D genes are given only for firm matches. A row's size may be missing; if present it is once, few, many or a size class.

CDR3aa: CASSPANEWAAQSPLHF
CDR3nt: TGCGCCAGCAGCCCGGCCAACGAGTGGGCCGCGCAGTCACCCCTCCACTTT
j_gene: TRBJ1-6
abundance: .
d_gene: .
v_gene: TRBV5-1

CDR3aa: CASSLALEIPNYGYTF
CDR3nt: TGTGCCAGCAGCTTAGCGCTAGAGATCCCTAACTATGGCTACACCTTC
j_gene: TRBJ1-2
abundance: .
d_gene: .
v_gene: TRBV7-9

CDR3aa: CASSHTGSVGGNTIYF
CDR3nt: TGTGCCAGCAGCCATACAGGGTCGGTCGGTGGAAACACCATATATTTT
j_gene: TRBJ1-3
abundance: .
d_gene: .
v_gene: TRBV9

CDR3aa: CASSLGEGSYEQYF
CDR3nt: TGTGCCAGCAGCTTGGGGGAGGGCTCCTACGAGCAGTACTTC
j_gene: TRBJ2-7
abundance: .
d_gene: TRBD2
v_gene: TRBV5-4

CDR3aa: CASSERTGYNSPLHF
CDR3nt: TGTGCCAGCAGTGAGAGGACAGGCTATAATTCACCCCTCCACTTT
j_gene: TRBJ1-6
abundance: .
d_gene: TRBD1
v_gene: TRBV25-1

CDR3aa: CASSLDYTDTQYF
CDR3nt: TGTGCCAGCAGCTTAGACTACACAGATACGCAGTATTTT
j_gene: TRBJ2-3
abundance: .
d_gene: .
v_gene: TRBV11-2

CDR3aa: CASSLFLAVTYNEQFF
CDR3nt: TGTGCCAGCAGCTTGTTCCTAGCCGTTACCTACAATGAGCAGTTCTTC
j_gene: TRBJ2-1
abundance: .
d_gene: .
v_gene: TRBV5-6

CDR3aa: CARTGSSTDTQYF
CDR3nt: TGTGCCAGAACAGGGTCAAGCACAGATACGCAGTATTTT
j_gene: TRBJ2-3
abundance: .
d_gene: .
v_gene: TRBV7-9

CDR3aa: CASSLAGQGQDSRNTIYF
CDR3nt: TGCGCCAGCAGCTTGGCCGGACAGGGACAGGACAGCCGAAACACCATATATTTT
j_gene: TRBJ1-3
abundance: .
d_gene: TRBD1
v_gene: TRBV5-1

CDR3aa: CASSLPLRFSYNEQFF
CDR3nt: TGTGCCAGCAGCTTACCCCTGAGGTTTTCCTACAATGAGCAGTTCTTC
j_gene: TRBJ2-1
abundance: few
d_gene: .
v_gene: TRBV7-9

CDR3aa: CASSIPGEGQPQNF
CDR3nt: TGTGCCAGTAGTATCCCGGGGGAGGGTCAGCCCCAGAATTTT
j_gene: TRBJ1-5
abundance: .
d_gene: .
v_gene: TRBV19

CDR3aa: CASSQLAGEVTGELFF
CDR3nt: TGCGCCAGCAGCCAACTAGCGGGAGAGGTCACCGGGGAGCTGTTTTTT
j_gene: TRBJ2-2
abundance: once
d_gene: TRBD2
v_gene: TRBV5-1

CDR3aa: CASSKEDEFRDRAPYEQYF
CDR3nt: TGTGCCAGCAGCAAAGAAGACGAATTCCGGGACAGGGCACCCTACGAGCAGTACTTC
j_gene: TRBJ2-7
abundance: once
d_gene: .
v_gene: TRBV21-1

CDR3aa: CASSLNYGETQYF
CDR3nt: TGTGCCAGCAGCTTAAACTACGGAGAGACCCAGTACTTC
j_gene: TRBJ2-5
abundance: .
d_gene: .
v_gene: TRBV7-2

CDR3aa: CASSPQGSYEQYF
CDR3nt: TGTGCCAGCAGCCCTCAGGGTTCCTACGAGCAGTACTTC
j_gene: TRBJ2-7
abundance: .
d_gene: .
v_gene: TRBV25-1

CDR3aa: CASRPGQGGVETQYF
CDR3nt: TGTGCCAGTAGACCGGGACAGGGGGGAGTGGAGACCCAGTACTTC
j_gene: TRBJ2-5
abundance: .
d_gene: TRBD1
v_gene: TRBV19

CDR3aa: CASSLGWAINYGYTF
CDR3nt: TGCGCCAGCAGCTTAGGCTGGGCCATTAACTATGGCTACACCTTC
j_gene: TRBJ1-2
abundance: .
d_gene: .
v_gene: TRBV5-1

CDR3aa: CATRGAGRTGELFF
CDR3nt: TGTGCCACCCGGGGGGCAGGGCGTACCGGGGAGCTGTTTTTT
j_gene: TRBJ2-2
abundance: few
d_gene: .
v_gene: TRBV19

CDR3aa: CASSQDLAGQPQHF
CDR3nt: TGCGCCAGCAGCCAAGATTTGGCTGGTCAGCCCCAGCATTTT
j_gene: TRBJ1-5
abundance: .
d_gene: .
v_gene: TRBV4-3

CDR3aa: CASSIGMQGGRDTQYF
CDR3nt: TGTGCCAGTAGTATCGGGATGCAGGGAGGAAGGGATACGCAGTATTTT
j_gene: TRBJ2-3
abundance: .
d_gene: .
v_gene: TRBV19

CDR3aa: CAISEQGTVYGYTF
CDR3nt: TGTGCCATCAGTGAACAGGGGACCGTTTATGGCTACACCTTC
j_gene: TRBJ1-2
abundance: .
d_gene: TRBD1
v_gene: TRBV10-3

CDR3aa: CASSGQGKVQPQHF
CDR3nt: TGTGCCAGTAGTGGACAGGGAAAGGTACAGCCCCAGCATTTT
j_gene: TRBJ1-5
abundance: few
d_gene: TRBD1
v_gene: TRBV19

CDR3aa: CASSPQGGISYEQYF
CDR3nt: TGTGCCAGTAGTCCCCAGGGGGGTATCTCCTACGAGCAGTACTTC
j_gene: TRBJ2-7
abundance: .
d_gene: .
v_gene: TRBV19

CDR3aa: CSVEVGVTGNGGYTF
CDR3nt: TGCAGCGTTGAGGTCGGGGTCACTGGAAATGGGGGCTACACCTTC
j_gene: TRBJ1-2
abundance: .
d_gene: .
v_gene: TRBV29-1

CDR3aa: CASSDLGTPPDTQYF
CDR3nt: TGTGCCAGCAGTGACCTCGGGACTCCTCCAGATACGCAGTATTTT
j_gene: TRBJ2-3
abundance: .
d_gene: .
v_gene: TRBV6-1

CDR3aa: CASSHTFDSWNEKLFF
CDR3nt: TGCGCCAGCAGCCATACCTTCGACAGTTGGAATGAAAAACTGTTTTTT
j_gene: TRBJ1-4
abundance: once
d_gene: .
v_gene: TRBV4-1

CDR3aa: CASRGGRGNEQFF
CDR3nt: TGTGCCAGCAGGGGGGGGCGGGGCAATGAGCAGTTCTTC
j_gene: TRBJ2-1
abundance: .
d_gene: .
v_gene: TRBV11-3

CDR3aa: CAWSRGGANSPLHF
CDR3nt: TGTGCCTGGAGCAGAGGGGGCGCGAATTCACCCCTCCACTTT
j_gene: TRBJ1-6
abundance: .
d_gene: TRBD1
v_gene: TRBV30

CDR3aa: CASSRGGQPGQGRHEQYF
CDR3nt: TGTGCCAGTAGTAGGGGGGGGCAACCAGGACAGGGGAGGCACGAGCAGTACTTC
j_gene: TRBJ2-7
abundance: .
d_gene: TRBD1
v_gene: TRBV19

CDR3aa: CASRPGSANSPLHF
CDR3nt: TGTGCCAGCAGGCCCGGGTCAGCCAATTCACCCCTCCACTTT
j_gene: TRBJ1-6
abundance: few
d_gene: .
v_gene: TRBV5-5